The sequence of this T cell receptor beta chain was determined in a study of tumor-infiltrating lymphocytes in primary liver carcinoma (dated by TCRdb to the late 2010s). For the wider study: Between November 2015 and March 2016, roughly five patients in China with histopathologically diagnosed primary liver carcinoma had surgical resection. Of the five patients (three men and two women, aged 30 to 69 years), four had hepatocellular carcinoma and one had combined HCC and intrahepatic cholangiocarcinoma. The tumors of the five patients were staged as T1-T3 N0M0, with maximum diameters ranging from 4.2 to 10 cm. Each sample produced roughly 3.65 to 7.13 million productive TCRbeta reads, and read depth showed no significant difference between tissue types. Across five regions of each liver tumor, along with adjacent normal tissue and blood, the study brought together TCRbeta repertoire sequencing, expression microarrays and whole-exome sequencing. TCRbeta repertoire sequencing covered roughly 35 specimens from 5 patients: approximately 25 tumor regions, 5 adjacent noncancerous liver tissues and 5 peripheral blood samples. Technical replicate repertoires showed high reproducibility, with mean shared-clone rates around 0.9 and correlation coefficients above 0.95. General study outcomes and caveats: With just a few patients in the study, the authors point out that the findings should be validated in a larger study. Consistent with antigen-driven expansion, pairs of tumor regions showed higher repertoire overlap (mean about 36%) than either tumor-adjacent pairs (about 17%) or tumor-blood pairs (about 15%). The top 250 clones made up a significantly larger repertoire fraction in tumors than in blood (p = 0.039). Bulk unsorted samples precluded comparing CD4+ and CD8+ T cell repertoires. Because only the TCR beta chain was sequenced and unpaired alpha chains were not captured, true repertoire diversity is likely underestimated.

About this clonotype itself: Its antigen is still unknown. Base qualities are not at hand, and no much larger clone is one base apart.

TRIzol reagent was used to extract blood RNA from unsorted whole blood, while the DNeasy Blood & Tissue kit provided the germline DNA. At the time of sampling, the patients had chronic HBV infection and had not received any treatment. Before surgery, roughly 4 milliliters of peripheral blood were drawn into K2EDTA tubes. CDR1 and CDR2 are read off the germline V gene as SQVTM and ANQGSEA. From the cysteine through the phenylalanine, the CDR3 covers 13 amino acids. The read is trimmed to its CDR3 DNA, 39 bases read in frame from base 1. V lost 7 bases and J lost 11 bases, and the count of bases not matched to a germline gene is 12. Using a constant-region primer and ProtoScript II reverse transcriptase, TCRbeta-specific cDNA was reverse-transcribed from roughly 500 ng total RNA. The TCRbeta libraries were prepared through three rounds of nested multiplex PCR following a slightly modified ARM-PCR procedure. Multiplex TRBV1-TRBV30 forward primers and a Cbeta reverse primer were used in the first two PCR rounds, each of which was run for approximately 11 cycles. A final 25-cycle PCR with Deep VentR polymerase added sample barcodes and Illumina adapters. Before sequencing, amplicons between 200 and 500 bp were purified from gel using a QIAquick gel extraction kit. The TCRbeta amplicons were sequenced with 250-bp paired-end reads on an Illumina HiSeq 2500. The published analysis was carried out like this. Trimmomatic v0.33 was used to quality-trim the reads, and FLASH v1.2.11 was used to merge paired reads so that full CDR3 sequences could be recovered. MiGEC v1.2.1b assigned V, D and J germline segments to the rearranged TCRbeta sequences. Clonotype statistics and Shannon-Wiener diversity indices were calculated with VDJtools v1.0.0. Except for diversity analysis, only each sample's 250 most abundant clonotypes were used in subsequent analyses to reduce sampling bias. TCRdb ran its own pipeline on the public reads, namely fastp trimming at Q25 and MiXCR clone calling, and kept in-frame beta chains. Rows with a matching CDR3 protein are joined into one entry that keeps the most common DNA and genes. Here the V and J calls rest on TCRdb's processing, not on the authors' analysis. Counted in this sample were about 300,000 distinct CDR3 sequences; about 60% of them appeared once. The leading ten clones occupy roughly 8.9% of the sample.

This TCR was recovered from a man between 40 and 49 years old with primary liver carcinoma and hepatitis B virus infection. The chain couples TRBV29-1 to TRBJ2-4; 9 middle bases align to TRBD1. The sequenced sample consisted of peripheral blood. The sequenced DNA: TGCAGCGGCCTGGACAGGGGCAAAGACGTTCAGTACTTC. It translates to CSGLDRGKDVQYF.